This is a list of T cell receptor beta chains from one sample in a study of cytomegalovirus exposure and HLA in healthy donors. Profiled with immunoSEQ multiplex PCR; TCRdb holds only in-frame clones, not every one. The sample records 200,000 or so clones, about four fifths being singletons. The sequencing input was PBMCs. Every receptor here comes from a woman aged 25 to 39 in good health and CMV-seropositive. Each CDR3 is given with its conserved first and last residue. The D gene is left open where the match is weak. Size tells how often a clone was seen (once, few, many) or the class of an expanded clone, and some rows leave it out.

j_call | clone_size | v_call | d_call | cdr3_aa | cdr3_nt
TRBJ2-7 | few | TRBV29-1 | NA | CSVVGGPSEQYF | TGCAGCGTTGTTGGAGGGCCCAGCGAGCAGTACTTC
TRBJ2-5 | NA | TRBV7-9 | TRBD2 | CASRRLADQETQYF | TGTGCCAGCAGACGGCTAGCGGACCAAGAGACCCAGTACTTC
TRBJ2-5 | few | TRBV29-1 | NA | CSVARGVLREKTQYF | TGCAGCGTTGCCCGGGGAGTTTTGAGGGAAAAGACCCAGTACTTC
TRBJ2-1 | few | TRBV4-2 | TRBD2 | CASSQDRSRAGGRSNEQFF | TGTGCCAGCAGCCAAGATCGAAGCAGAGCGGGAGGGCGATCCAATGAGCAGTTCTTC
TRBJ1-1 | few | TRBV14 | NA | CASSQGGGHTEAFF | TGTGCCAGCAGCCAAGGGGGAGGGCACACTGAAGCTTTCTTT
TRBJ2-7 | NA | TRBV10-3 | TRBD1 | CAISDGQGAYEQYF | TGTGCCATCAGTGATGGACAGGGGGCTTACGAGCAGTACTTC
TRBJ1-1 | few | TRBV5-5 | NA | CASSLGQVNTEAFF | TGTGCCAGCAGCTTGGGGCAGGTGAACACTGAAGCTTTCTTT
TRBJ1-1 | few | TRBV10-3 | NA | CASGETEAFF | TGTGCCTCGGGGGAAACTGAAGCTTTCTTT
TRBJ2-7 | NA | TRBV6-5 | TRBD2 | CASSYGGGRFPYEQYF | TGTGCCAGCAGTTACGGGGGAGGGCGATTCCCCTACGAGCAGTACTTC
TRBJ1-3 | NA | TRBV15 | NA | CATSKPQVGNTIYF | TGTGCCACCAGCAAGCCTCAGGTCGGAAACACCATATATTTT
TRBJ2-1 | NA | TRBV4-2 | NA | CASSQAVRGAGAYNEQFF | TGTGCCAGCAGCCAAGCGGTCCGGGGGGCAGGGGCATACAATGAGCAGTTCTTC
TRBJ2-5 | NA | TRBV5-1 | NA | CASSLVEETQYF | TGCGCCAGCAGCTTGGTAGAAGAGACCCAGTACTTC
TRBJ2-1 | NA | TRBV7-8 | TRBD2 | CASSQVWIAGGSKYNEQFF | TGTGCCAGCAGCCAGGTTTGGATAGCGGGAGGGAGTAAGTACAATGAGCAGTTCTTC
TRBJ2-3 | few | TRBV5-5 | TRBD1 | CASSRDRELFDTDTQYF | TGTGCCAGCAGCCGGGACAGGGAACTCTTTGACACAGATACGCAGTATTTT
TRBJ2-1 | NA | TRBV25-1 | NA | CASRQSGSYNEQFF | TGTGCCAGCAGACAGAGCGGATCTTACAATGAGCAGTTCTTC
TRBJ2-7 | NA | TRBV27 | TRBD2 | CASSFGLAYSYEQYF | TGTGCCAGCAGTTTTGGACTAGCGTACTCCTACGAGCAGTACTTC
TRBJ2-7 | few | TRBV4-1 | NA | CASSQVQSHEQYF | TGCGCCAGCAGCCAAGTGCAGTCCCACGAGCAGTACTTC
TRBJ2-4 | NA | TRBV7-6 | NA | CASSFTGRVGQKEGIQYF | TGTGCCAGCAGCTTTACCGGCCGGGTAGGGCAGAAGGAGGGCATTCAGTACTTC
TRBJ2-5 | NA | TRBV5-8 | TRBD2 | CASSSYLSGGYQETQYF | TGTGCCAGCAGCTCGTATCTAAGCGGGGGGTACCAAGAGACCCAGTACTTC
TRBJ2-7 | NA | TRBV5-6 | TRBD1 | CASSSWTGIPYEQYF | TGTGCCAGCAGCTCGTGGACAGGGATTCCCTACGAGCAGTACTTC
TRBJ2-1 | NA | TRBV15 | TRBD2 | CATSPATSFVEQFF | TGTGCCACCAGTCCCGCGACTAGCTTTGTGGAGCAGTTCTTC
TRBJ2-5 | once | TRBV29-1 | NA | CSFVRQPQETQYF | TGCAGCTTTGTGAGACAGCCCCAAGAGACCCAGTACTTC
TRBJ2-5 | NA | TRBV10-1 | NA | CASSDLPQETQYF | TGCGCCAGCAGTGATCTTCCCCAAGAGACCCAGTACTTC
TRBJ2-7 | many | TRBV4-1 | NA | CASSQFGPADEQYF | TGCGCCAGCAGCCAATTCGGACCAGCGGACGAGCAGTACTTC
TRBJ2-2 | NA | TRBV13 | TRBD2 | CASSYPEASLAGLTGELFF | TGTGCCAGCAGCTACCCGGAGGCGAGTCTAGCGGGGCTCACCGGGGAGCTGTTTTTT